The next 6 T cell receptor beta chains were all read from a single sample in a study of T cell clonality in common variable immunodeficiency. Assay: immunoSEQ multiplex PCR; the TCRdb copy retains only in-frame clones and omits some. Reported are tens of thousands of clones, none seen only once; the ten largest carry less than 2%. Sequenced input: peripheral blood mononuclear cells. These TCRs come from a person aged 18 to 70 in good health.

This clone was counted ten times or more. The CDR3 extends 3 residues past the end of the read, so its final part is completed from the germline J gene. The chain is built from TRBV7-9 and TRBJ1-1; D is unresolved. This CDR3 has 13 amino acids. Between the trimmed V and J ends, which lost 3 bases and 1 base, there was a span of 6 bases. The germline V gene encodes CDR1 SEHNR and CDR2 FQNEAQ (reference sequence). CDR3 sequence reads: CASSFEANTEAFF. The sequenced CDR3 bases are TGTGCCAGCAGCTTCGAGGCGAACACTGAA.

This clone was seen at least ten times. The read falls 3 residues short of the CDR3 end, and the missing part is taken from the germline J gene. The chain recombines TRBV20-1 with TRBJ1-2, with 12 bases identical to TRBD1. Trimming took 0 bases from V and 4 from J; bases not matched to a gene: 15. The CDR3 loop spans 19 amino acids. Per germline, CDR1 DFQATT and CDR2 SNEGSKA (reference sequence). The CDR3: CSARDPVSGTGGLAYGYTF. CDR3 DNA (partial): TGCAGTGCTAGAGATCCCGTGTCCGGGACAGGGGGCCTTGCCTATGGC.

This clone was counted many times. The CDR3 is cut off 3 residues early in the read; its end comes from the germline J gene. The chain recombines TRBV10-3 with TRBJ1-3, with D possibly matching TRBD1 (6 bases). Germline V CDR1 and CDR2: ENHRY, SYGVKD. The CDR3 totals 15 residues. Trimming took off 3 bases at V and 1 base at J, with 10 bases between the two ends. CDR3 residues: CAISENRESGNTIYF. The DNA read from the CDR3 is TGTGCCATCAGTGAAAACAGGGAGTCTGGAAACACC.

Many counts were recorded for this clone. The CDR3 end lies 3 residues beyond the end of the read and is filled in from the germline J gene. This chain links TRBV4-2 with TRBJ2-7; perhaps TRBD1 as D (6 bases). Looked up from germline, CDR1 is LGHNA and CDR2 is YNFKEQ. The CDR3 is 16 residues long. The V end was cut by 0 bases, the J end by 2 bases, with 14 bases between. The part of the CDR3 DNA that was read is TGTGCCAGCAGCCAAGAAAGAGGGCAGGGGACCTACGAG. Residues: CASSQERGQGTYE. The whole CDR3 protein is CASSQERGQGTYEQYF.

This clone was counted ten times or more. CDR3 DNA (partial): TGTGCCAGCAGCTCGCTAGCGGGACGAGGGGAGACC. Translated: CASSSLAGRGET. The whole CDR3 is CASSSLAGRGETQYF. The rearrangement joins TRBV7-6 to TRBJ2-5; TRBD2 matches at 9 bases. The CDR3 goes on 3 residues after the read ends, and that part is filled in from the germline J gene. This CDR3 spans 15 amino acids. Germline V lookup: CDR1 SGHVS, CDR2 FNYEAQ. V lost 4 bases, J lost 5 bases, and 8 bases stayed unmatched.

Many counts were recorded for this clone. The DNA read from the CDR3 is TGTGCCAGCAGCTTAGGGGTCAGCGGGGGCACAGATACG. Translating gives CASSLGVSGGTDT. The whole CDR3 is CASSLGVSGGTDTQYF. The rearrangement uses TRBV7-6 and TRBJ2-3; 7 nucleotides align to TRBD2. Read coverage stops 3 residues before the CDR3 terminus; the germline J gene supplies the remainder. The length of the CDR3 is 16 residues. Germline CDR1 reads SGHVS; CDR2 reads FNYEAQ. The J segment lost 1 base and the V segment lost 1 base, leaving 5 bases of the junction unmatched.